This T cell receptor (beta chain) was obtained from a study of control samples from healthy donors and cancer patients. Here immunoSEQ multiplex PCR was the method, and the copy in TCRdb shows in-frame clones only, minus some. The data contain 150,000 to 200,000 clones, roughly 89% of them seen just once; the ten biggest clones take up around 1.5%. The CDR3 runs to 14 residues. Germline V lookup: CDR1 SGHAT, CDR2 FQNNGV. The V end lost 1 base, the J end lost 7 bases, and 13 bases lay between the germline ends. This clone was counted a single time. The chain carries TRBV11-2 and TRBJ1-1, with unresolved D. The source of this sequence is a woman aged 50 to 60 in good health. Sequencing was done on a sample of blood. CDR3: CASSLGFAGVEAFF. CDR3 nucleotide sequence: TGTGCCAGCAGCTTAGGTTTCGCGGGTGTTGAAGCTTTCTTT.